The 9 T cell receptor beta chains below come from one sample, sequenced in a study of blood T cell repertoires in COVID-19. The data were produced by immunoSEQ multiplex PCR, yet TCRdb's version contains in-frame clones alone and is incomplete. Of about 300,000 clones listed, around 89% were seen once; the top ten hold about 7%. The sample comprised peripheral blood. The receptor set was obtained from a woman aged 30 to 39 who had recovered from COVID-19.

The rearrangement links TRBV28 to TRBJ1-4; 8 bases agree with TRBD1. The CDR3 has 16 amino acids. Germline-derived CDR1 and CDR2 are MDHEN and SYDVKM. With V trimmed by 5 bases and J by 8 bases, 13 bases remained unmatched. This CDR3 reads CASSQPRDRTGEKLFF. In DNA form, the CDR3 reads TGTGCCAGCAGTCAACCCCGGGACAGGACGGGCGAAAAACTGTTTTTT. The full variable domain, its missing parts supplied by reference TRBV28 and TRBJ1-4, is DVKVTQSSRYLVKRTGEKVFLECVQDMDHENMFWYRQDPGLGLRLIYFSYDVKMKEKGDIPEGYSVSREKKERFSLILESASTNQTSMYLCASSQPRDRTGEKLFFGSGTQLSVL.

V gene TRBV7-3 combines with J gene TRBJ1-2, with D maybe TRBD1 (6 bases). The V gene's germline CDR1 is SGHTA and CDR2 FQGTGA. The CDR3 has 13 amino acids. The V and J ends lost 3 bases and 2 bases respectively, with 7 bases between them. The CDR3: CASSFDRNYGYTF. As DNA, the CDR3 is TGTGCCAGCAGCTTTGACAGGAACTATGGCTACACCTTC.

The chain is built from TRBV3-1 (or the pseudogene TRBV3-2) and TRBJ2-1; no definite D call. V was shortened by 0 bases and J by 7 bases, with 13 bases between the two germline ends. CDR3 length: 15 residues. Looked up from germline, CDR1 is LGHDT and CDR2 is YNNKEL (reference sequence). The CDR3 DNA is TGTGCCAGCAGCCAAGATAACACCTCCCCTAATGAGCAGTTCTTC. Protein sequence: CASSQDNTSPNEQFF.

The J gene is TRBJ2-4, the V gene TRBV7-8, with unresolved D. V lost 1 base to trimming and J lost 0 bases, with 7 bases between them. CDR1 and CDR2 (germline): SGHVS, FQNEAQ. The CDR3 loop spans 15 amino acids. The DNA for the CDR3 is TGTGCCAGCAGCTTAGGAACGGTAGCCAAAAACATTCAGTACTTC. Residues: CASSLGTVAKNIQYF.

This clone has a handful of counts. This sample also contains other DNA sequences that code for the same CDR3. The CDR3 nucleotides are TGTGCCAGCAGCCCGGGACAGAACTATGGCTACACCTTC. Translating it yields CASSPGQNYGYTF. The chain recombines TRBV3-1 (or the pseudogene TRBV3-2) with TRBJ1-2; 7 bases fit TRBD1. The CDR3 is made up of 13 amino acids. V was clipped by 4 bases and J by 2 bases; unmatched bases: 1. Per the germline V gene, CDR1 is LGHDT and CDR2 is YNNKEL (reference sequence).

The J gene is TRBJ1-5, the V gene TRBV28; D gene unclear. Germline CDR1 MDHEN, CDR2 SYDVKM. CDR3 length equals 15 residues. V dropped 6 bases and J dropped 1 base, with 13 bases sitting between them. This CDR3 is CASSRLSLSNQPQHF. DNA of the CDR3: TGTGCCAGCAGCCGCCTTTCACTGAGCAATCAGCCCCAGCATTTT.

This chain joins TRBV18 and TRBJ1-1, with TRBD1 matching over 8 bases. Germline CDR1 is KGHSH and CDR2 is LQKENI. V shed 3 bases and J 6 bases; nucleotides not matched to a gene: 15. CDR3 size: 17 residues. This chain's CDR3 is CASSPRPPGQGDSEAFF. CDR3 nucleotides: TGTGCCAGCTCACCCAGACCGCCCGGACAGGGAGACTCTGAAGCTTTCTTT.

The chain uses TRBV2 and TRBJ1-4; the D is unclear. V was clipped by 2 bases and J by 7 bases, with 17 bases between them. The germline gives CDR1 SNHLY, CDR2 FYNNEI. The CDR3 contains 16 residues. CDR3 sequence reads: CASSEWEAGRGEKLFF. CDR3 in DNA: TGTGCCAGCAGTGAATGGGAGGCCGGCCGGGGTGAAAAACTGTTTTTT.

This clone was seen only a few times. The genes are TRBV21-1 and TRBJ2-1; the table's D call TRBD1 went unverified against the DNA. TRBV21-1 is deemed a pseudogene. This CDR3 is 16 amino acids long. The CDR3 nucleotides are TGTGCCAGCAGCAAGCCCCGGGACAGGGGGCACAATGAGCAGTTCTTC. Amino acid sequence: CASSKPRDRGHNEQFF.